One T cell receptor beta chain is described in this entry. Its antigen is currently unknown. Other DNA sequences in this specimen translate into the identical CDR3. This sample was included in a study of cytomegalovirus exposure and HLA in healthy donors. The study, taken as a whole, reports: In a later analysis, donors in an Asian-associated ancestry cluster reportedly had fewer N-insertions in productive TCRs than the cohort mean. Sequencing likely generated an artifact that appeared as a cluster of highly shared sequence variants.

The PCR used 60 Vbeta and 13 Jbeta primers. The data were produced by immunoSEQ multiplex PCR, yet TCRdb's version contains in-frame clones alone and is incomplete. Of some 100,000 clones listed, about 74% are singletons. V dropped 3 bases and J dropped 6 bases, with 12 bases sitting between them. The CDR3 is made up of 13 amino acids. The germline V gene has CDR1 LGHNA and CDR2 YSLEER. The sequencing sample was made of PBMCs. This sequence was found in a woman between 18 and 29 years old in good health and CMV-seropositive. V gene TRBV4-3 combines with J gene TRBJ2-7; weak D call: TRBD1 (6 bases). In DNA form, the CDR3 reads TGCGCCAGCAGCCAGGACAGTGGCGGCGAGCAGTACTTC. Its protein product is CASSQDSGGEQYF.